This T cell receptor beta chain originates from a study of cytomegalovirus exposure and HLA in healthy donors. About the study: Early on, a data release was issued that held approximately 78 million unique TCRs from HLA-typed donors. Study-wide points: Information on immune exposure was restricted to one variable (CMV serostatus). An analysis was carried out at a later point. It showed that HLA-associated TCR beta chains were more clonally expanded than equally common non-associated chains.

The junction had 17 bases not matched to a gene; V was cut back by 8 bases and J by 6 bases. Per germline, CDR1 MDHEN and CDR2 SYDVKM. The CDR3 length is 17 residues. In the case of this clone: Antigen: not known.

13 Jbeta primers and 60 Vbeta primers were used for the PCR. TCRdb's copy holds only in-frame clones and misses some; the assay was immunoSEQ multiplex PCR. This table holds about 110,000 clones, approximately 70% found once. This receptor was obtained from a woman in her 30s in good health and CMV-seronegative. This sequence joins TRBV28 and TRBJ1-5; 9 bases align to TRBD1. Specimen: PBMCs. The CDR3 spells CASGFSEGDRVSQPQHF. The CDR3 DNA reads TGTGCCAGCGGCTTCTCGGAAGGGGACAGGGTAAGTCAGCCCCAGCATTTT.